These 2 T cell receptor beta chains were sequenced from one sample in a study of identical twins. Using its own MiXCR run on the 5' RACE reads, TCRdb lists one record per CDR3 protein. The data show 450,000 or so distinct CDR3 sequences, with about 18% seen just once and more than 10% held by the top ten. Sequenced sample: naive T cells sorted from blood. The receptors originated from a man between 45 and 60 years old in good health.

In its sample, this clonotype was seen a few times. The chain couples TRBV2 to TRBJ2-5; D is possibly TRBD1 (5 bases). V gave up 4 bases and J gave up 4 bases, with 7 bases separating them. Per the germline V gene, CDR1 is SNHLY and CDR2 is FYNNEI. The CDR3 runs to 12 residues. In DNA, the CDR3 is TGTGCCAGCAGTGTGGGGCGAGAGACCCAGTACTTC. Translated: CASSVGRETQYF.

This clonotype has at least ten counts. The rearrangement uses TRBV20-1 and TRBJ2-5; 12 nucleotides match TRBD2. CDR1 is DFQATT, CDR2 SNEGSKA, per germline (reference sequence). Losses at the gene ends were 6 bases for V and 5 bases for J; bases not matched to a gene: 10. The CDR3 runs to 15 residues. CDR3 loop: CSAQALAGGTETQYF. The CDR3 DNA follows: TGCAGTGCCCAGGCACTAGCGGGGGGTACGGAGACCCAGTACTTC.